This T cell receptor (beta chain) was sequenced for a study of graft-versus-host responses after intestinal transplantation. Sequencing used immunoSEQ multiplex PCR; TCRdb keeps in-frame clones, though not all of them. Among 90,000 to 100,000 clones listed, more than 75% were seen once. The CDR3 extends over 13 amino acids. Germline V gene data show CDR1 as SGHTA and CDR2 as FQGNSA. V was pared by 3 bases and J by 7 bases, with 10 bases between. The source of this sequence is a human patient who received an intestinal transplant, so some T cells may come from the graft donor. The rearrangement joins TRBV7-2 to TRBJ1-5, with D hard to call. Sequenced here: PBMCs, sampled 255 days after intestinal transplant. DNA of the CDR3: TGTGCCAGCAGCTTGATCTTATCACAGCCCCAGCATTTT. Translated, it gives CASSLILSQPQHF.